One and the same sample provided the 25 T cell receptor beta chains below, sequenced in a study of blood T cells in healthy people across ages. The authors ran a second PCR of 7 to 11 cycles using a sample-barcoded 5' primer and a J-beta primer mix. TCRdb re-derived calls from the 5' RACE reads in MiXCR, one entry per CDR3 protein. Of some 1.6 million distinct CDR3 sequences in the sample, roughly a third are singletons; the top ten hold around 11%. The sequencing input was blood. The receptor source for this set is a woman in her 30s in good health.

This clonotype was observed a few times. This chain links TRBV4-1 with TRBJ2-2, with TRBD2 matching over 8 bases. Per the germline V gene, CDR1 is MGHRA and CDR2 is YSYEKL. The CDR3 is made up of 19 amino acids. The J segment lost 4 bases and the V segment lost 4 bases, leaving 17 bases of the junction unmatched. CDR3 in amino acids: CASSPRGGLARRGTGELFF. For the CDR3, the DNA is TGCGCCAGCAGCCCACGAGGTGGACTAGCCCGGAGAGGCACCGGGGAGCTGTTTTTT.

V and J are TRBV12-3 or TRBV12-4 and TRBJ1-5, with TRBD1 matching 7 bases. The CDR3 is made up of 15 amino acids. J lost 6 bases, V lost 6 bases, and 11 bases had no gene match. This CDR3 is CASSPRGNVGQPQHF. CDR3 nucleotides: TGTGCCAGCAGCCCCAGGGGGAACGTAGGTCAGCCCCAGCATTTT.

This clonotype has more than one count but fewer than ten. In DNA, the CDR3 is TGTGCCAGCAGTTACTCGACGGGGACAGGGGTGGGAAATGAGCAGTTCTTC. It codes for CASSYSTGTGVGNEQFF. The rearrangement uses TRBV6-6 and TRBJ2-1; 10 bases are a match to TRBD1. J was trimmed by 7 bases and V by 0 bases; bases with no gene match: 9. Germline V gene data show CDR1 as MNHNY and CDR2 as SVGAGI (reference sequence). This CDR3 is 17 amino acids long.

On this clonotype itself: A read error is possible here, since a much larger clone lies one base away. The CDR3 DNA reads TGTGCCAGCAGTCCCGCCGGGGCAGGGGCGACCTACGAGCAGTACTTC. It encodes CASSPAGAGATYEQYF. This chain links TRBV12-3 or TRBV12-4 with TRBJ2-7, with D tentatively TRBD1 (6 bases). The CDR3 loop spans 16 amino acids. Trimming shortened V by 5 bases and J by 2 bases, and 19 bases separated the two germline ends.

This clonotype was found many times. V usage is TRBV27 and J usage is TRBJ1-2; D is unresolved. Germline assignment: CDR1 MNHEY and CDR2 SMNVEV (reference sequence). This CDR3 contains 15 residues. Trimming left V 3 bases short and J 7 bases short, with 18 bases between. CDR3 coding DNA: TGTGCCAGCAGTTTTCTCCCGATCTCCCTTCTTGGCTACACCTTC. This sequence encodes CASSFLPISLLGYTF.

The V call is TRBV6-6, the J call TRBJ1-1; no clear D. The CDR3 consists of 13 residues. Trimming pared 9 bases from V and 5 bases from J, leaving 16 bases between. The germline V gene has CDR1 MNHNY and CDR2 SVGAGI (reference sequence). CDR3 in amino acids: CASLPEGKTEAFF. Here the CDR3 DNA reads TGTGCCAGTCTTCCAGAGGGAAAGACTGAAGCTTTCTTT.

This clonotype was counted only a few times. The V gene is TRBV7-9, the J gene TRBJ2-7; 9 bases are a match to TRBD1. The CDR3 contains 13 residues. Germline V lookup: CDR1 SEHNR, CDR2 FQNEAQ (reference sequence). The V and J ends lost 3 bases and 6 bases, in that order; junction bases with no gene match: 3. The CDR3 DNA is TGTGCCAGCAGCTTTGGGACAGGGCTCGAGCAGTACTTC. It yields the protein CASSFGTGLEQYF.

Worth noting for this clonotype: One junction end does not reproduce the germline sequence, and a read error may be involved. CDR3 amino acids: CTSSPWTSPGETQYF. The CDR3 DNA reads as TGTACCAGCAGCCCTTGGACTAGCCCCGGGGAGACCCAGTACTTC. J is TRBJ2-5 and V is TRBV11-2; 8 bases map to TRBD2. The germline CDR1 and CDR2 sequences are SGHAT and FQNNGV. The CDR3 is 15 amino acids.

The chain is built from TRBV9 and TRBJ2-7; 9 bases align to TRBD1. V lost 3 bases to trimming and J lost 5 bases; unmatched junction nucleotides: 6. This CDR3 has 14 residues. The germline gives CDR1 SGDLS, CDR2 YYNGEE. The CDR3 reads CASSEGTGWNEQYF. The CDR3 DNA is TGTGCCAGCAGCGAGGGGACAGGGTGGAACGAGCAGTACTTC.

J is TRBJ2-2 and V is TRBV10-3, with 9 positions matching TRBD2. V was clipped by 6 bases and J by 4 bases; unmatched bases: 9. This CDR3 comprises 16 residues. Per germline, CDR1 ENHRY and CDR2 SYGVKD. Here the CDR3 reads CAISLTSGGATGELFF. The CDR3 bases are TGTGCCATCAGCTTGACTAGCGGTGGGGCCACCGGGGAGCTGTTTTTT.

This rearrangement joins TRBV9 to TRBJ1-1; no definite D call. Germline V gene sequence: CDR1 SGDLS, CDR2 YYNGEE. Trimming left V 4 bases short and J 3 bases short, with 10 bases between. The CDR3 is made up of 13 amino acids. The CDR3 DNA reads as TGTGCCAGCAGCTCCCGGCTGCACACTGAAGCTTTCTTT. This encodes CASSSRLHTEAFF.

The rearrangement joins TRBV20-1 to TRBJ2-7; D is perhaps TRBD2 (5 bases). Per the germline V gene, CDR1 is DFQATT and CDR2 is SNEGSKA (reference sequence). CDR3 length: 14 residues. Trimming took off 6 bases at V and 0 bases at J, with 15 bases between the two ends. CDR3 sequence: CSASWESRSYEQYF. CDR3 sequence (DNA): TGCAGTGCCAGTTGGGAGAGTCGCTCCTACGAGCAGTACTTC.

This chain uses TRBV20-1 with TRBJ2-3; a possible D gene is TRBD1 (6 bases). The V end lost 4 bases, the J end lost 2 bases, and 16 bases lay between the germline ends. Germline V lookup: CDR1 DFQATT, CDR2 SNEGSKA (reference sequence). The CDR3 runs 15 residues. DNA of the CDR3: TGCAGTGCTACCACCGGACAGCCTCCCACAGATACGCAGTATTTT. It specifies CSATTGQPPTDTQYF.

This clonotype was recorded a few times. CDR3 region: CASSLGSTPYEQYF. In nucleotides, the CDR3 is TGTGCCAGCAGCTTAGGGTCGACCCCCTACGAGCAGTACTTC. The chain combines TRBV11-2 with TRBJ2-7; no clear D gene. Trimming stripped 1 base from V and 2 bases from J, with 9 bases between. Germline lookup yields CDR1 SGHAT and CDR2 FQNNGV. The CDR3 is 14 amino acids.

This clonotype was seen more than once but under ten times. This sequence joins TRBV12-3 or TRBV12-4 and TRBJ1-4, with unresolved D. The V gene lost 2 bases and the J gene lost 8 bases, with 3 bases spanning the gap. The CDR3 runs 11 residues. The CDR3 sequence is CASSLKEKLFF. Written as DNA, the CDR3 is TGTGCCAGCAGTTTAAAGGAAAAACTGTTTTTT.

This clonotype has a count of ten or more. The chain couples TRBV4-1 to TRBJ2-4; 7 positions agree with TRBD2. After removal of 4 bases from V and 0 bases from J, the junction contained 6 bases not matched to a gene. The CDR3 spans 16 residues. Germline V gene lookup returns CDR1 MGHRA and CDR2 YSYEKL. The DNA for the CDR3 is TGCGCCAGCAGCCTTCGAGCGGGGATAGCCAAAAACATTCAGTACTTC. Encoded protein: CASSLRAGIAKNIQYF.

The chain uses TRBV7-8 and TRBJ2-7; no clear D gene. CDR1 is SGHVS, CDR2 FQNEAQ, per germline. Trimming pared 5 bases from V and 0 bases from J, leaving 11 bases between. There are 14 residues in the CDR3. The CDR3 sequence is CASSPYVSSYEQYF. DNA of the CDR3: TGTGCCAGCAGCCCTTACGTTAGCTCCTACGAGCAGTACTTC.

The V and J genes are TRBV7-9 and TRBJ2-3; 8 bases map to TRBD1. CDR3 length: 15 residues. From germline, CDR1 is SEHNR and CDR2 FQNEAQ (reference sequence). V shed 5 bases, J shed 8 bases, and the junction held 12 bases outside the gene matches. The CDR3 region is CASSPPRGREGTQYF. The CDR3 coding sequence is TGTGCCAGCAGCCCCCCCAGGGGGCGAGAAGGTACGCAGTATTTT.

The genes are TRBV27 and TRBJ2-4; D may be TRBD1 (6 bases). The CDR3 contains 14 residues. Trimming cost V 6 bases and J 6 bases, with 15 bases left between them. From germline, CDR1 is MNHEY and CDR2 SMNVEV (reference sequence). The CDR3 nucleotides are TGTGCCAGCAGCTCCGGGACAATCGGAAACATTCAGTACTTC. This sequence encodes CASSSGTIGNIQYF.

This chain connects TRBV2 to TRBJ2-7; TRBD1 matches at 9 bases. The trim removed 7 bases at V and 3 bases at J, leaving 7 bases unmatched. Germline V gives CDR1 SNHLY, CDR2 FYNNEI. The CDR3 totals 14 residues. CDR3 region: CASNSGTGRYEQYF. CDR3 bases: TGTGCCAGCAATTCAGGGACAGGGCGCTACGAGCAGTACTTC.

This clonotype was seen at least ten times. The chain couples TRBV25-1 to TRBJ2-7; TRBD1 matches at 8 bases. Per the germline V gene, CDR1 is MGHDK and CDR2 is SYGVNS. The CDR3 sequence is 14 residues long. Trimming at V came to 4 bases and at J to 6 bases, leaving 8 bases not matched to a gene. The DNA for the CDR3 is TGTGCCAGCAGTGGGTCAGGGGGCCAAAGCGAGCAGTACTTC. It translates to CASSGSGGQSEQYF.

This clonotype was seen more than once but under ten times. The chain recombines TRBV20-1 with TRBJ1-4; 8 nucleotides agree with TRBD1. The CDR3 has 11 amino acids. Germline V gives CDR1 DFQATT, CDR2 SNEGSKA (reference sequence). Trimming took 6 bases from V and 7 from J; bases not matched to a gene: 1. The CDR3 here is CSADRGEKLFF. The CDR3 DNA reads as TGCAGTGCCGACAGGGGTGAAAAACTGTTTTTT.

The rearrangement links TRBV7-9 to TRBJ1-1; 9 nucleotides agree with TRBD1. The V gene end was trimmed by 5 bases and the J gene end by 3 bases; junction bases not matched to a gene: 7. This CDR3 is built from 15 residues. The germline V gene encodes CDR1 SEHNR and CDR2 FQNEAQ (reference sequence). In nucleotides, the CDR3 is TGTGCCAGCAGCCAGGGACAGGGTTGGGACACTGAAGCTTTCTTT. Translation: CASSQGQGWDTEAFF.

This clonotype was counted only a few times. The CDR3 nucleotides read TGTGCCAGCAGCCAATCCGGGGCCGGGAACACTGAAGCTTTCTTT. Translation: CASSQSGAGNTEAFF. The chain is built from TRBV4-2 and TRBJ1-1, with D perhaps TRBD1 (5 bases). This CDR3 contains 15 residues. Germline loops: CDR1 LGHNA, CDR2 YNFKEQ. Trimming cost V 2 bases and J 1 base, with 11 bases left between them.

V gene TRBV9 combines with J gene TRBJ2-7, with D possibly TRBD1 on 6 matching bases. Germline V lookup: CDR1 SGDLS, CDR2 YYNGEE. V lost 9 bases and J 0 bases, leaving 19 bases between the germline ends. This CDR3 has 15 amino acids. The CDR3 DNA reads TGTGCCATCGCGAGGACAGACTTATCCTCCTACGAGCAGTACTTC. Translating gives CAIARTDLSSYEQYF.